One sample yielded the 28 T cell receptor beta chains listed below, sequenced in a study of OX40 agonist ivuxolimab in advanced cancers. TCRdb's table, derived via immunoSEQ multiplex PCR, lists solely in-frame clones and lacks some. Of approximately 42,000 clones listed, around 90% were seen once; the top ten hold 18%. This material consisted of CD4+ or CD8+ T cells sorted from blood, taken in a trial of the OX40 agonist ivuxolimab. The receptor set was obtained from an adult with an advanced solid tumor such as melanoma, head and neck, liver or kidney cancer.

The CDR3 here is CASSPTGALRFGELFF. In DNA form, the CDR3 reads TGTGCCAGCAGCCCCACAGGGGCCCTAAGGTTCGGGGAGCTGTTTTTT. This chain connects TRBV6-6 to TRBJ2-2; 7 bases align to TRBD1. This CDR3 has 16 amino acids. The germline CDR1 and CDR2 sequences are MNHNY and SVGAGI (reference sequence). V was pared by 6 bases and J by 7 bases, with 14 bases of the junction left unmatched.

The sample holds one count of this clone. This chain joins TRBV12-5 and TRBJ2-2; no clear D gene. The ends were cut back, 3 bases at V and 6 bases at J, with 14 bases in the middle. The germline V gene has CDR1 LGHNT and CDR2 FRNRAP. There are 15 residues in the CDR3. The CDR3 DNA sequence: TGTGCTAGTGGTTTTTGGGCAGAAGAGTCCGGGGAGCTGTTTTTT. Its protein product is CASGFWAEESGELFF.

CDR3 sequence reads: CASSFWDGSDTQYF. The CDR3 DNA follows: TGTGCCAGCAGCTTCTGGGACGGATCAGATACGCAGTATTTT. This chain joins TRBV5-5 and TRBJ2-3; possibly TRBD1 or TRBD2 for D (5 bases each). Trimming removed 2 bases at V and 4 bases at J, with 11 bases between. The CDR3 length is 14 residues. CDR1 SGHKS and CDR2 YYEKEE come from the germline V gene (reference sequence).

This chain's CDR3 is CASSENNEQFF. As DNA, the CDR3 is TGTGCCAGCAGCGAGAACAATGAGCAGTTCTTC. The gene calls are TRBV9 and TRBJ2-1; D is unclear. CDR3 length: 11 amino acids. CDR1 is SGDLS, CDR2 YYNGEE, per germline. The V end lost 3 bases, the J end lost 5 bases, and 3 bases lay between the germline ends.

V is TRBV27 and J is TRBJ1-5, with D unresolved. Trimming shortened V by 5 bases and J by 1 base, and 15 bases separated the two germline ends. CDR1 is MNHEY and CDR2 is SMNVEV in the germline V gene (reference sequence). This CDR3 has 16 amino acids. The CDR3 nucleotides read TGTGCCAGCAGTCCATACAACCGGGTCAGCAATCAGCCCCAGCATTTT. Amino acids: CASSPYNRVSNQPQHF.

The chain carries TRBV7-8 and TRBJ2-5; 9 nucleotides line up with TRBD2. With V trimmed by 5 bases and J by 2 bases, 9 bases remained unmatched. Germline CDR1 reads SGHVS; CDR2 reads FQNEAQ. CDR3 length: 16 amino acids. The CDR3 DNA is TGTGCCAGCAGCAGTAGCGGGGGATCTACGCAAGAGACCCAGTACTTC. Translated: CASSSSGGSTQETQYF.

The rearrangement joins TRBV6-5 to TRBJ1-6, with D possibly TRBD1 on 6 matching bases. Germline V gives CDR1 MNHEY, CDR2 SVGAGI. V was pared by 8 bases and J by 6 bases, with 11 bases between. CDR3 length: 13 amino acids. The chain's CDR3 is CASQGQGNSPLHF. CDR3 DNA sequence: TGTGCCAGCCAGGGGCAGGGTAATTCACCCCTCCACTTT.

This clone was observed a single time. The chain couples TRBV29-1 to TRBJ2-7; 7 bases agree with TRBD1. The length of the CDR3 is 13 residues. V shed 5 bases, J shed 6 bases, and the junction held 10 bases outside the gene matches. Germline V gene sequence: CDR1 SQVTM, CDR2 ANQGSEA. This CDR3 reads CSVQQGSLVEQYF. Written as DNA, the CDR3 is TGCAGCGTTCAACAGGGGTCCCTGGTCGAGCAGTACTTC.

The J gene is TRBJ2-1, the V gene TRBV7-9; D is uncertain. V gave up 8 bases and J gave up 0 bases, with 11 bases separating them. This CDR3 has 14 amino acids. Germline-derived CDR1 and CDR2 are SEHNR and FQNEAQ (reference sequence). In nucleotides, the CDR3 is TGTGCCAGCTTACAACACAGCTCCTACAATGAGCAGTTCTTC. Protein product: CASLQHSSYNEQFF.

The chain couples TRBV30 to TRBJ2-7; D tentatively fits TRBD1 or TRBD2 (5 bases each). Germline values: CDR1 GTSNPN, CDR2 SVGIG (reference sequence). The CDR3 loop spans 13 amino acids. Trimming took 8 bases from V and 1 from J, leaving 15 bases between them. As DNA, the CDR3 is TGTGCCCTCGCCAGGGACGGGTCCTACGAGCAGTACTTC. Its translation: CALARDGSYEQYF. The entire variable domain, with the rest obtained from reference TRBV30 and TRBJ2-7, is as follows: SQTIHQWPATLVQPVGSPLSLECTVEGTSNPNLYWYRQAAGRGLQLLFYSVGIGQISSEVPQNLSASRPQDRQFILSSKKLLLSDSGFYLCALARDGSYEQYFGPGTRLTVT.

This chain uses TRBV9 with TRBJ2-7, with D perhaps given as TRBD1 or TRBD2 (5 bases each). Trimming shortened V by 3 bases and J by 1 base, and 14 bases separated the two germline ends. Germline CDR1 is SGDLS and CDR2 is YYNGEE. The CDR3 loop spans 15 amino acids. CDR3 amino acids: CASSEGPPPSYEQYF. The CDR3 DNA follows: TGTGCCAGCAGCGAGGGACCCCCCCCATCCTACGAGCAGTACTTC.

The V call is TRBV7-6, the J call TRBJ1-2; tentatively, D is TRBD1 (5 bases). V lost 4 bases to trimming and J lost 8 bases, with 14 bases between them. Germline CDR1 and CDR2: SGHVS and FNYEAQ. CDR3 length: 13 amino acids. CDR3 nucleotides: TGTGCCAGCAGCTCCGGGGCCTATCTGGGCTACACCTTC. Amino acid sequence: CASSSGAYLGYTF.

By share of the sample, this clone is medium-sized. The sample holds other DNA sequences that translate to the same CDR3. The rearrangement links TRBV4-3 to TRBJ2-1, with D unresolved. The CDR3 totals 15 residues. Looked up from germline, CDR1 is LGHNA and CDR2 is YSLEER. V lost 2 bases and J 6 bases, leaving 14 bases between the germline ends. The CDR3 DNA follows: TGCGCCAGCAGCCAAACGTTTAGTCCGGGCAATGAGCAGTTCTTC. Encoded protein: CASSQTFSPGNEQFF.

V and J are TRBV4-3 and TRBJ1-5; a weak D match, TRBD1 (5 bases). This CDR3 has 15 amino acids. Germline V gene sequence: CDR1 LGHNA, CDR2 YSLEER. V was clipped by 4 bases and J by 5 bases, with 15 bases between them. In DNA form, the CDR3 reads TGCGCCAGCAGCCCATCATACGGGGCCGATCAGCCCCAGCATTTT. This sequence encodes CASSPSYGADQPQHF.

The rearrangement joins TRBV30 to TRBJ2-2; D gene unclear. Deletions cut 4 bases from V and 3 bases from J, with 9 bases between. Germline lookup yields CDR1 GTSNPN and CDR2 SVGIG (reference sequence). The CDR3 has 13 amino acids. CDR3 in DNA: TGTGCCTGGAACTTACGAGACACCGGGGAGCTGTTTTTT. Its translation: CAWNLRDTGELFF.

This clone was counted between two and nine times. This chain connects TRBV29-1 to TRBJ1-1; weak D call: TRBD1 (5 bases). Germline CDR1 SQVTM, CDR2 ANQGSEA. V lost 6 bases and J 7 bases, leaving 15 bases between the germline ends. CDR3 length equals 12 residues. CDR3 sequence: CSVSPGHLEAFF. In nucleotides, the CDR3 is TGCAGCGTCTCCCCAGGGCATCTTGAAGCTTTCTTT.

The chain has TRBV5-4 and TRBJ2-1, with D possibly TRBD2 on 6 matching bases. The CDR3 runs to 12 residues. Trimming pared 3 bases from V and 6 bases from J, leaving 7 bases between. Germline V lookup: CDR1 SGHNT, CDR2 YYREEE (reference sequence). The CDR3 is CASSWGVNEQFF. The CDR3 coding sequence is TGTGCCAGCAGCTGGGGGGTCAATGAGCAGTTCTTC.

The V and J genes are TRBV6-5 and TRBJ1-1; TRBD1 aligns across 7 bases. V shed 2 bases and J 5 bases; nucleotides not matched to a gene: 8. The CDR3 covers 15 residues. The germline V gene has CDR1 MNHEY and CDR2 SVGAGI. The CDR3 region has the DNA TGTGCCAGCAGTTACGGGCAGGGGGAGGGGACTGAAGCTTTCTTT. Translation gives CASSYGQGEGTEAFF.

This chain uses TRBV9 with TRBJ1-1; no firm D call. CDR3 length equals 15 residues. Germline lookup yields CDR1 SGDLS and CDR2 YYNGEE. V lost 0 bases and J lost 0, with 9 bases in between. The CDR3 spells CASSVVAAMNTEAFF. In DNA form, the CDR3 reads TGTGCCAGCAGCGTAGTCGCGGCCATGAACACTGAAGCTTTCTTT.

The chain uses TRBV7-6 and TRBJ1-1; D unclear. The V gene lost 7 bases and the J gene lost 1 base, with 13 bases spanning the gap. CDR1 is SGHVS, CDR2 FNYEAQ, per germline. The CDR3 spans 14 residues. This CDR3 is CASTGLSGNTEAFF. As DNA, the CDR3 is TGTGCCAGCACAGGACTCAGCGGGAACACTGAAGCTTTCTTT.

J is TRBJ1-5 and V is TRBV28; unclear D gene. In germline, CDR1 is MDHEN, CDR2 SYDVKM. This CDR3 is 15 amino acids long. V lost 6 bases to trimming and J lost 3 bases, with 15 bases between them. As DNA, the CDR3 is TGTGCCAGCAGAGGAGGCGGCAGGATCAATCAGCCCCAGCATTTT. Encoded protein: CASRGGGRINQPQHF.

This clone was seen only once. The chain couples TRBV4-3 to TRBJ1-5; possible D gene TRBD1, 6 bases. The germline V and J ends were trimmed by 3 bases and 4 bases, with 10 bases remaining between them. Germline values: CDR1 LGHNA, CDR2 YSLEER. There are 14 residues in the CDR3. The chain's CDR3 is CASSQVQGNQPQHF. The CDR3 DNA reads TGCGCCAGCAGCCAGGTACAGGGAAATCAGCCCCAGCATTTT.

This chain uses TRBV14 with TRBJ2-7; TRBD2 agrees at 9 bases. CDR3 length equals 15 residues. V shed 1 base, J shed 0 bases, and the junction held 1 base outside the gene matches. Germline CDR1 reads SGHDN; CDR2 reads FVKESK. The CDR3 coding sequence is TGTGCCAGCAGCCAAGGCGGGGGGGCCTCCTACGAGCAGTACTTC. Its translation: CASSQGGGASYEQYF.

This clone appeared once. The chain carries TRBV19 and TRBJ2-1; maybe TRBD2 (5 bases). There are 15 residues in the CDR3. V was clipped by 3 bases and J by 2 bases, with 11 bases between them. The V gene's germline CDR1 is LNHDA and CDR2 SQIVND (reference sequence). Here the CDR3 DNA reads TGTGCCAGTAGTATGGAGGCCCTAACCTACAATGAGCAGTTCTTC. Protein sequence: CASSMEALTYNEQFF.

V usage is TRBV5-4 and J usage is TRBJ2-5, with D perhaps matching TRBD1 (5 bases). The J call may be faulty, since TRBJ2-7 better matches the DNA end. This CDR3 spans 13 amino acids. Germline V gene sequence: CDR1 SGHNT, CDR2 YYREEE (reference sequence). CDR3 sequence reads: CASRPPGNYEQYF. CDR3 DNA sequence: TGTGCCAGCAGGCCCCCAGGGAACTACGAGCAGTACTTC.

The CDR3 DNA sequence: TGTGCCAGCAGTGAAGTTTGGCTAGCGGGGAAGGGGACCTACAATGAGCAGTTCTTC. Protein: CASSEVWLAGKGTYNEQFF. The V call is TRBV2, the J call TRBJ2-1, with 9 bases aligning to TRBD2. V lost 1 base and J lost 2; bases outside the gene matches: 12. The CDR3 contains 19 residues. Germline V gene data show CDR1 as SNHLY and CDR2 as FYNNEI.

The chain has TRBV4-1 and TRBJ1-1, with a weak D call TRBD1 (5 bases). Germline V gene lookup returns CDR1 MGHRA and CDR2 YSYEKL. Between the trimmed V and J ends, which lost 3 bases and 8 bases, there was a span of 19 bases. CDR3 length: 15 residues. CDR3 sequence: CASSQGPGPMWEAFF. The CDR3 coding sequence is TGCGCCAGCAGCCAGGGACCCGGGCCCATGTGGGAAGCTTTCTTT.

CDR3 coding DNA: TGTGCCAGCAGCGGGAGACAGGGAAATGAAAAACTGTTTTTT. Its translation: CASSGRQGNEKLFF. The rearrangement links TRBV5-6 to TRBJ1-4; 7 bases are a match to TRBD1. CDR1 is SGHDT, CDR2 YYEEEE, per germline. V trimming: 4 bases; J trimming: 5 bases; junction bases outside the gene matches: 5. The CDR3 consists of 14 residues. The variable domain in full, completed from reference TRBV5-6 and TRBJ1-4, reads DAGVTQSPTHLIKTRGQQVTLRCSPKSGHDTVSWYQQALGQGPQFIFQYYEEEERQRGNFPDRFSGHQFPNYSSELNVNALLLGDSALYLCASSGRQGNEKLFFGSGTQLSVL.